What follows describes a single T cell receptor beta chain. Its antigen is currently unknown. TCRdb's table, derived via immunoSEQ multiplex PCR, lists solely in-frame clones and lacks some. The sample holds more than 120,000 clones, 90% to 95% seen once. Trimming took off 9 bases at V and 4 bases at J, with 15 bases between the two ends. Germline CDR1 and CDR2: LNHDA and SQIVND (reference sequence). The CDR3 length is 13 residues. This sample is part of a study of T cell responses to AZD1222 COVID-19 vaccine. Whole-study results and caveats: Only a handful of AZD1222 recipients were seropositive at baseline. Spike regions recognized by vaccine-associated CD4 TCRs spanned the protein, led by 160-218 and 743-854. Spike-specific TCR breadth and depth were elevated following two AZD1222 doses.

The specimen comprised peripheral blood, sampled on day 0 of AZD1222 vaccination. The gene calls are TRBV19 and TRBJ1-1; D is uncertain. The clonotype comes from an adult in good health. CDR3 amino acids: CASGPVPATEAFF. CDR3 nucleotide sequence: TGTGCCAGCGGACCCGTCCCCGCCACTGAAGCTTTCTTT.